The present entry profiles one T cell receptor (beta chain) with its context. The sample is drawn from a study of blood T cell repertoires in COVID-19. The assay was immunoSEQ multiplex PCR, and TCRdb's table has in-frame clones only and misses some. Here the sample spans roughly 150,000 clones, more than 85% being singletons. Trimming removed 5 bases from V and 2 bases from J; junction bases left unmatched: 6. Germline CDR1 reads MDHEN; CDR2 reads SYDVKM. This CDR3 has 15 residues. Sequencing was done on a sample of peripheral blood. The chain carries TRBV28 and TRBJ1-3; 7 bases map to TRBD1. The TCR was taken from a woman between 65 and 79 years old with acute or convalescent COVID-19. The chain's CDR3 is CASSRTGVAGNTIYF. For the CDR3, the DNA is TGTGCCAGCAGTCGCACAGGGGTCGCTGGAAACACCATATATTTT.